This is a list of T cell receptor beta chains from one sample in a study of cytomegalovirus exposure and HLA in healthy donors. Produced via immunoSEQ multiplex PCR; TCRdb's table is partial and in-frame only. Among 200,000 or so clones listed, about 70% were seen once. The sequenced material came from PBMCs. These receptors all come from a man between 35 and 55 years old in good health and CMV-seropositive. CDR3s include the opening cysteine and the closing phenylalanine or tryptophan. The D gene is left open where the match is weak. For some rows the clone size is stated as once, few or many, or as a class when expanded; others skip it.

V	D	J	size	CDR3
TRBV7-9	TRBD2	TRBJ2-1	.	CASSYSGGSYEQFF
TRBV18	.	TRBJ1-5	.	CASSPGGGDQPQHF
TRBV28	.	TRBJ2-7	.	CASSSLGSTGIRGEQYF
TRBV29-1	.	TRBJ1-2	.	CSVERARVGYTF
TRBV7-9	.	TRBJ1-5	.	CASSFGTFVHQPQHF
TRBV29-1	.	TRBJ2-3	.	CSVAGGLTDTQYF
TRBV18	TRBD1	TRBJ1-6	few	CASSPLTGGQFNSPLHF
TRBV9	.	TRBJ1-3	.	CASSPQDIPSGNTIYF
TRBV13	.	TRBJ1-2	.	CASSLVGPGSYGYTF
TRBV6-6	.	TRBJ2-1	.	CASTSGQTHSYNEQFF
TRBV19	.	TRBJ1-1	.	CASTSRVNTEAFF
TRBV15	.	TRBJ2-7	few	CATSSPPGHEQYF
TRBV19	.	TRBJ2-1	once	CASSWGDNEQFF
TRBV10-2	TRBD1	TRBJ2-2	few	CATSQGPGELFF
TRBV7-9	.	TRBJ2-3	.	CASSLLGEGNTQYF
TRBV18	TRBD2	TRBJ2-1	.	CASSTRERGPLLEQFF
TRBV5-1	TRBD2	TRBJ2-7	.	CASSLGLAGGHKGEQYF
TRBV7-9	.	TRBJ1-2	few	CASSLGTGAHYTF
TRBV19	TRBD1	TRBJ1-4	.	CASSRTGDTNEKLFF
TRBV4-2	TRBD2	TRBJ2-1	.	CASSLSGGSYNEQFF
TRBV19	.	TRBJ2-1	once	CASSPRLVSSYNEQFF
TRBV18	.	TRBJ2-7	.	CASSPGGLGLYEQYF
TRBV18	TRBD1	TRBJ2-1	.	CASSLLGDSSYNEQFF
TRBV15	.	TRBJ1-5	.	CATSRGDTGSNQPQHF
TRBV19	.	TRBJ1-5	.	CASSVRVNDQPQHF
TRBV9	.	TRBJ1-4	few	CASSVGGVEEKLFF
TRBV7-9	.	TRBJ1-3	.	CASSLGRQDSGNTIYF
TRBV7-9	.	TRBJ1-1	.	CASSLVGNTEAFF
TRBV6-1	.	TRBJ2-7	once	CASSEAGAPGEQYF
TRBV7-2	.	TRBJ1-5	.	CASSLGRGQPQHF